The rows below give T cell receptor beta chains drawn from one sample of a study of low-dose radiotherapy and immunotherapy resistance in tumors. TCRdb re-derived calls from the reads in MiXCR, one entry per CDR3 protein. This table has roughly 100,000 distinct CDR3 sequences, more than 20% appearing once. Specimen: PBMCs, collected after low-dose radiotherapy plus immunotherapy. Every receptor here comes from a male donor with prostate cancer. Each CDR3 is given with its conserved first and last residue. D genes are given only for firm matches. Size tells how often a clone was seen (once, few, many) or the class of an expanded clone, and some rows leave it out.

J: TRBJ2-3; V: TRBV11-2; D: TRBD2; size: NA; CDR3: CASRSPGLAGDTDTQYF; DNA: TGTGCCAGCAGATCCCCGGGACTAGCGGGGGACACAGATACGCAGTATTTT
J: TRBJ1-1; V: TRBV11-2; D: NA; size: many; CDR3: CASSSYTQAFF; DNA: TGTGCCAGCAGCTCGTACACCCAAGCTTTCTTT
J: TRBJ2-1; V: TRBV18; D: TRBD2; size: NA; CDR3: CASSPRTSGSGNEQFF; DNA: TGTGCCAGCTCACCTCGGACTAGCGGGAGTGGTAATGAGCAGTTCTTC
J: TRBJ2-4; V: TRBV13; D: NA; size: NA; CDR3: CASSLSGLAKNIQYF; DNA: TGTGCCAGCAGCCTCTCGGGACTTGCCAAAAACATTCAGTACTTC
J: TRBJ1-5; V: TRBV28; D: NA; size: once; CDR3: CASSFQISNQPQHF; DNA: TGTGCCAGCAGTTTCCAGATTAGCAATCAGCCCCAGCATTTT
J: TRBJ2-1; V: TRBV6-5; D: NA; size: many; CDR3: CASSYATYNEQFF; DNA: TGTGCCAGCAGTTACGCCACTTACAATGAGCAGTTCTTC
J: TRBJ2-7; V: TRBV5-4; D: NA; size: many; CDR3: CASSLAGSGTETYEQYF; DNA: TGTGCCAGCAGCTTGGCAGGGTCCGGGACCGAGACCTACGAGCAGTACTTC
J: TRBJ1-2; V: TRBV2; D: NA; size: many; CDR3: CASSPTGLANYGYTF; DNA: TGTGCCAGCAGCCCGACGGGCCTAGCTAACTATGGCTACACCTTC
J: TRBJ2-1; V: TRBV30; D: NA; size: many; CDR3: CAWSVDRGNDNRFF; DNA: TGTGCCTGGAGTGTTGACCGAGGAAATGATAACCGGTTCTTC
J: TRBJ2-7; V: TRBV28; D: NA; size: few; CDR3: CASSPQVPWAYYEQYF; DNA: TGTGCCAGCAGTCCACAGGTACCTTGGGCTTATTACGAGCAGTACTTC
J: TRBJ2-3; V: TRBV4-1; D: NA; size: many; CDR3: CASSQEAYERSSTDTQYF; DNA: TGCGCCAGCAGCCAAGAGGCATACGAGCGGTCTAGCACAGATACGCAGTATTTT
J: TRBJ2-7; V: TRBV10-3; D: NA; size: few; CDR3: CAISERGGTDLYEQYF; DNA: TGTGCCATCAGTGAGAGGGGGGGGACAGATCTATACGAGCAGTACTTC
J: TRBJ1-2; V: TRBV18; D: NA; size: many; CDR3: CASSQDSLVSGYTF; DNA: TGTGCCAGCTCCCAGGACAGCCTAGTGTCTGGCTACACCTTC
J: TRBJ2-1; V: TRBV7-9; D: NA; size: many; CDR3: CASSFSQGSNNEQFF; DNA: TGTGCCAGCAGCTTTAGCCAGGGCTCCAACAATGAGCAGTTCTTC
J: TRBJ2-6; V: TRBV20-1; D: NA; size: NA; CDR3: CSARDMLGANVLTF; DNA: TGCAGTGCTAGGGATATGCTGGGGGCCAACGTCCTGACTTTC
J: TRBJ2-3; V: TRBV10-1; D: NA; size: many; CDR3: CASSEEYRADTQYF; DNA: TGCGCCAGCAGTGAGGAATATAGGGCAGATACGCAGTATTTT
J: TRBJ2-1; V: TRBV12-3/TRBV12-4; D: NA; size: many; CDR3: CASSLGANNEQFF; DNA: TGTGCCAGCAGTTTGGGGGCAAACAATGAGCAGTTCTTC